Listed below are T cell receptor beta chains from one sample, sequenced in a study of blood T cells in healthy people across ages. MiXCR was run by TCRdb on the 5' RACE reads, yielding one entry per CDR3 protein. The profile covers 700,000 or so distinct CDR3 sequences, with 40% to 45% appearing a single time and 30% taken by the ten largest. Sequencing used blood. The receptors derive from a man older than 75 in good health. CDR3s include the opening cysteine and the closing phenylalanine or tryptophan. Each record gives: D gene, V gene, J gene, clone size, CDR3 DNA, CDR3 protein. D genes are given only for firm matches. Clone size appears in some rows only: once, few, many, or a class for an expanded clone.

NA	TRBV14	TRBJ1-2	few	TGTGCCAGCAGCCAAGCCCCATCGAGCTACACCTTC	CASSQAPSSYTF
TRBD1	TRBV2	TRBJ1-1	NA	TGTGCCAGCACCTTGGACAGGGCGGGATCGAACACTGAAGCTTTCTTT	CASTLDRAGSNTEAFF
NA	TRBV6-2/TRBV6-3	TRBJ2-7	NA	TGTGCCAGCAGTTACGGCGGCAAAACCTACGAGCAGTACTTC	CASSYGGKTYEQYF
NA	TRBV20-1	TRBJ2-4	NA	TGCAGTGCTAGAGATGAGGGCGGCGTAGCCAAAAACATTCAGTACTTC	CSARDEGGVAKNIQYF
NA	TRBV7-2	TRBJ2-5	NA	TGTGCCAGCAGCTCAATGGGGCGGGACCAAGAGACCCAGTACTTC	CASSSMGRDQETQYF
TRBD1	TRBV27	TRBJ2-1	NA	TGTGCCAGCAGTCGTGACAGGGCCCCCTCCTGCAATGAGCAGTTCTTC	CASSRDRAPSCNEQFF
TRBD2	TRBV5-5	TRBJ2-3	few	TGTGCCAGCAGCTTGGTCCTAGCGGGCACAGATACGCAGTATTTT	CASSLVLAGTDTQYF
NA	TRBV6-1	TRBJ2-3	once	TGTGCCAGCAAGCGTAGGGCAGATAGCACAGATACGCAGTATTTT	CASKRRADSTDTQYF
NA	TRBV7-2	TRBJ2-3	NA	TGTGCCAGCAGCTCTCGGGGCGATATTTTGGATACGCAGTATTTT	CASSSRGDILDTQYF
NA	TRBV6-2/TRBV6-3	TRBJ2-7	NA	TGTGCCAGCAGCTCCGGGACCAGTGGTCTCGAGCAGTACTTC	CASSSGTSGLEQYF
TRBD2	TRBV20-1	TRBJ2-1	NA	TGCAGTGCTCCTTCAACGGGAGGGCCGGTCGCTTGGGTGAGTGAGCAGTTCTTC	CSAPSTGGPVAWVSEQFF
TRBD1	TRBV14	TRBJ2-1	NA	TGTGCCAGCAGCGTGCGGACAGGTGTGTCCTACAATGAGCAGTTCTTC	CASSVRTGVSYNEQFF
NA	TRBV28	TRBJ1-4	few	TGTGCCAGCAGTTTATCCTCACTTGAAAAACTGTTTTTT	CASSLSSLEKLFF
NA	TRBV5-5	TRBJ1-1	NA	TGTGCCAGCAGCTTGGAACGCCTCCCGAACACTGAAGCTTTCTTT	CASSLERLPNTEAFF
NA	TRBV27	TRBJ2-5	NA	TGTGCCAGCAGTTTAGGCGGGGTAAGAGAGACCCAGTACTTC	CASSLGGVRETQYF
NA	TRBV28	TRBJ2-5	many	TGTGCCAGCAGTTTACAATATCCAGTCGGGGAGACCCAGTACTTC	CASSLQYPVGETQYF
TRBD2	TRBV7-2	TRBJ2-1	NA	TGTGCCAGCAGCGGTAGCGGGACTTACAATGAGCAGTTCTTC	CASSGSGTYNEQFF
NA	TRBV20-1	TRBJ1-2	NA	TGCAGTGCCAGCCGGACGGCGGGTGAATTCGACTATGGCTACACCTTC	CSASRTAGEFDYGYTF
TRBD1	TRBV6-1	TRBJ2-1	NA	TGTGCCAGCGAGGGACAGGTGTACAATGAGCAGTTCTTC	CASEGQVYNEQFF
NA	TRBV18	TRBJ2-6	NA	TGTGCCAGCTCACCAGAAGCGCTCTCTGGGGCCAACGTCCTGACTTTC	CASSPEALSGANVLTF
NA	TRBV20-1	TRBJ2-1	NA	TGCAGTGCTAGAGAGGGTAACTATGAGCAGTTCTTC	CSAREGNYEQFF
NA	TRBV13	TRBJ1-2	few	TGTGCCAGCAGCTTAATTCACAGGGTAGGAGTTGGTGGCTACACCTTC	CASSLIHRVGVGGYTF
NA	TRBV20-1	TRBJ2-1	NA	TGCAGTGCTAGGGGTATGAGCGACAATGAGCAGTTCTTC	CSARGMSDNEQFF
TRBD1	TRBV20-1	TRBJ2-7	NA	TGCAGTGCGGGGGACAGCCCCTCCTACGAGCAGTACTTC	CSAGDSPSYEQYF
TRBD1	TRBV12-3/TRBV12-4	TRBJ2-7	NA	TGTGCCAGCAGTCCACTAATCGGACAGGGTTCCTACGAGCAGTACTTC	CASSPLIGQGSYEQYF
NA	TRBV12-3/TRBV12-4	TRBJ2-5	few	TGTGCCAGCACCTTAAGGGGGTTCCAAGAGACCCAGTACTTC	CASTLRGFQETQYF
TRBD2	TRBV20-1	TRBJ2-7	few	TGCAGTGCTAGAGATCCGACTAGCGGAACCTACGAGCAGTACTTC	CSARDPTSGTYEQYF
NA	TRBV20-1	TRBJ2-7	few	TGCAGTGCTAGAGATAGGACAGCCCCCTACGAGCAGTACTTC	CSARDRTAPYEQYF
TRBD2	TRBV27	TRBJ2-3	many	TGTGCCAGCAGTCCGCGGGGGGGCGGCACAGATACGCAGTATTTT	CASSPRGGGTDTQYF
TRBD1	TRBV7-9	TRBJ1-5	NA	TGTGCCAGCAGCGAGACAGGGGGACTTCAGCCCCAGCATTTT	CASSETGGLQPQHF
TRBD1	TRBV27	TRBJ2-1	NA	TGTGCCAGCAGTGCTCGGACAGGGCATGAGCAGTTCTTC	CASSARTGHEQFF
TRBD1	TRBV12-3/TRBV12-4	TRBJ2-1	few	TGTGCCAGCAGTCACGGGACAGGGGCGAATGAGCAGTTCTTC	CASSHGTGANEQFF
NA	TRBV6-1	TRBJ1-2	NA	TGTGCCAGCAGTGAAGCAGGATTCTATGGCTACACCTTC	CASSEAGFYGYTF
TRBD1	TRBV3-1	TRBJ2-3	NA	TGTGCCAGCAGCCGCCGGACAGGGAAAAATACGCAGTATTTT	CASSRRTGKNTQYF
TRBD2	TRBV5-1	TRBJ2-7	NA	TGCGCCAGCAGCTTTCAAGCGGGGGGGCCTTCACACGAGCAGTACTTC	CASSFQAGGPSHEQYF
NA	TRBV29-1	TRBJ2-7	many	TGCAGCTGGGGGGAGTCGGTCCACGAGCAGTACTTC	CSWGESVHEQYF
TRBD2	TRBV14	TRBJ2-1	NA	TGTGCCAGCAGCCTCCGAGCGGGGGCTTTTAGCTCCTACAGTGAGCAGTTCTTC	CASSLRAGAFSSYSEQFF
NA	TRBV28	TRBJ2-7	NA	TGTGCCAGCAGTAATACGCCAAAGGCCTACGAGCAGTACTTC	CASSNTPKAYEQYF
TRBD1	TRBV30	TRBJ2-7	NA	TGTGCCTGGAGTGTAGGACAGGGCTACGAGCAGTACTTC	CAWSVGQGYEQYF
NA	TRBV20-1	TRBJ1-5	few	TGCAGTGCTAGAGCCGGAGGGCGTCAGCCCCAGCATTTT	CSARAGGRQPQHF
TRBD1	TRBV12-3/TRBV12-4	TRBJ2-6	NA	TGTGCCAGCAGTATCCAGACAGGGAGTGGGGCCAACGTCCTGACTTTC	CASSIQTGSGANVLTF
NA	TRBV30	TRBJ1-5	few	TGTGCCTGGACCTCGGGATCCAATCAGCCCCAGCATTTT	CAWTSGSNQPQHF
TRBD2	TRBV20-1	TRBJ2-3	NA	TGCAGTGCCTCGACTAGCGGGAGGGTAGATACGCAGTATTTT	CSASTSGRVDTQYF
NA	TRBV11-1	TRBJ2-3	few	TGTGCCAGCAGCTTGTATGCTTTCGATGGGACGCAGACTAGCACAGATACGCAGTATTTT	CASSLYAFDGTQTSTDTQYF
TRBD1	TRBV15	TRBJ1-4	NA	TGTGCCACCAGCCCACGACAGGGCTATGAAAAACTGTTTTTT	CATSPRQGYEKLFF
NA	TRBV5-1	TRBJ2-5	NA	TGCGCCAGCAGCTTGGGCTTGCGGGACGAGACCCAGTACTTC	CASSLGLRDETQYF
NA	TRBV20-1	TRBJ1-2	NA	TGCAGTGCTGACCGGGACCCCAACTATGGCTACACCTTC	CSADRDPNYGYTF
NA	TRBV6-2/TRBV6-3	TRBJ2-7	many	TGTGCCAGCGGCCCTGGGAAGCCGACCTACGAGCAGTACTTC	CASGPGKPTYEQYF
NA	TRBV12-3/TRBV12-4	TRBJ2-5	NA	TGTGCCAGCAGTTTGAGGGGTGGCTGGACCCAGTACTTC	CASSLRGGWTQYF
NA	TRBV6-2/TRBV6-3	TRBJ2-5	few	TGTGCCAGCAGTTACGCCAGGTTGGGTCAGAGGACCCAGTACTTC	CASSYARLGQRTQYF
NA	TRBV9	TRBJ2-7	few	TGTGCCAGCAGCGGGAGAAGTATCGACGAGCAGTACTTC	CASSGRSIDEQYF
TRBD1	TRBV12-5	TRBJ2-5	NA	TGTGCTAGTGGACCGGGACAGGGATTGTACAATGAGCAGTACTTC	CASGPGQGLYNEQYF
NA	TRBV9	TRBJ1-2	few	TGTGCCAGCAGCGTAGGACCGGAAGGCGGTGATGGCTACACCTTC	CASSVGPEGGDGYTF
TRBD2	TRBV6-2/TRBV6-3	TRBJ2-3	few	TGTGCCAGCAGTGACCCAACTAGCGGGAGGACAGATACGCAGTATTTT	CASSDPTSGRTDTQYF
NA	TRBV3-1	TRBJ2-5	few	TGTGCCAGCAGCCAACTCAGGTCAGGGTCGGGAGAGACCCAGTACTTC	CASSQLRSGSGETQYF
NA	TRBV20-1	TRBJ2-1	NA	TGCAGTGCGGCCTCGCTCTACAATGAGCAGTTCTTC	CSAASLYNEQFF
NA	TRBV7-7	TRBJ2-7	NA	TGTGCTAGCAGCTTCAGAAGGGACTTTGGTGAGCAGTACTTC	CASSFRRDFGEQYF
NA	TRBV6-5	TRBJ2-6	NA	TGTGCCAGCGGAGGACACTCTGGGGCCAACGTCCTGACTTTC	CASGGHSGANVLTF
TRBD2	TRBV20-1	TRBJ2-5	NA	TGCAGTGCTAGCGTTGGACTAGCGGGAGAGACCCAGTACTTC	CSASVGLAGETQYF
NA	TRBV11-2	TRBJ2-1	many	TGTGCCAGCAGCCCAGAGTTTGAGCAGTTCTTC	CASSPEFEQFF